The 5 T cell receptor beta chains reported below all come from one sample, sequenced in a study of blood T cell repertoires in COVID-19. Assay: immunoSEQ multiplex PCR; the TCRdb copy retains only in-frame clones and omits some. The sample records 120,000 or so clones, roughly 69% being singletons. The sequencing sample was made of peripheral blood. The receptor source for this set is a woman aged 70-85 years with acute or convalescent COVID-19.

The chain is built from TRBV6-2 or TRBV6-3 and TRBJ1-2, with D tentatively TRBD1 (5 bases). Germline CDR1 is MNHEY and CDR2 is SVGEGT. The CDR3 is made up of 17 amino acids. The V end lost 2 bases, the J end lost 1 base, and 17 bases lay between the germline ends. The CDR3: CASSYPLVGQRNYGYTF. As DNA, the CDR3 is TGTGCCAGCAGTTACCCTCTTGTGGGGCAGCGTAACTATGGCTACACCTTC.

J is TRBJ1-2 and V is TRBV6-6, with TRBD1 identical over 8 bases. V gave up 6 bases and J gave up 8 bases; unmatched junction bases: 14. Germline-derived CDR1 and CDR2 are MNHNY and SVGAGI (reference sequence). The CDR3 is made up of 15 amino acids. CDR3 DNA sequence: TGTGCCAGCAGCCACCATCCGGACAGGGTATCCGGCTACACCTTC. Residues: CASSHHPDRVSGYTF.

The gene calls are TRBV18 and TRBJ1-1; no reliable D call. V lost 1 base and J lost 8, with 8 bases in between. This CDR3 has 12 residues. CDR1 and CDR2 (germline): KGHSH, LQKENI. The CDR3 is CASSPRTQEAFF. The CDR3 DNA reads TGTGCCAGCTCACCACGAACACAGGAAGCTTTCTTT.

The rearrangement uses TRBV28 and TRBJ1-5; 9 bases fit TRBD1. Germline V CDR1 and CDR2: MDHEN, SYDVKM. With V trimmed by 6 bases and J by 4 bases, 4 bases remained unmatched. The length of the CDR3 is 14 residues. The CDR3 reads CASSYRGPNQPQHF. For the CDR3, the DNA is TGTGCCAGCAGCTACAGGGGGCCTAATCAGCCCCAGCATTTT.

The chain combines TRBV5-4 with TRBJ1-2; D unclear. Looked up from germline, CDR1 is SGHNT and CDR2 is YYREEE (reference sequence). The CDR3 length is 14 residues. The V and J ends lost 0 bases and 4 bases respectively, with 10 bases between them. This chain's CDR3 is CASSLGTNAYGYTF. Written as DNA, the CDR3 is TGTGCCAGCAGCTTGGGGACTAACGCCTATGGCTACACCTTC.